This T cell receptor (beta chain) derives from a study of blood T cell repertoires in COVID-19. Across the whole study: Nucleic acid was either cDNA or gDNA, and it came from T cells, B-cell-depleted T cells, or PBMCs.

CDR1 MDHEN and CDR2 SYDVKM come from the germline V gene. Trimming shortened V by 3 bases and J by 4 bases, and 12 bases separated the two germline ends. The CDR3 covers 15 residues. Only in-frame clones appear in the TCRdb table, and some are missing; sequencing was by immunoSEQ multiplex PCR. The table shows 430,000 or so clones, with approximately 88% occurring only once. The sample comprised PBMCs or T cells enriched from blood (not recorded which). The receptor was isolated from a woman in her forties who had recovered from COVID-19. The chain uses TRBV28 and TRBJ1-4, with D perhaps TRBD1 (5 bases). CDR3 nucleotides: TGTGCCAGCAGTTTTAAACAGGCATATAATGAAAAACTGTTTTTT. Translated: CASSFKQAYNEKLFF.